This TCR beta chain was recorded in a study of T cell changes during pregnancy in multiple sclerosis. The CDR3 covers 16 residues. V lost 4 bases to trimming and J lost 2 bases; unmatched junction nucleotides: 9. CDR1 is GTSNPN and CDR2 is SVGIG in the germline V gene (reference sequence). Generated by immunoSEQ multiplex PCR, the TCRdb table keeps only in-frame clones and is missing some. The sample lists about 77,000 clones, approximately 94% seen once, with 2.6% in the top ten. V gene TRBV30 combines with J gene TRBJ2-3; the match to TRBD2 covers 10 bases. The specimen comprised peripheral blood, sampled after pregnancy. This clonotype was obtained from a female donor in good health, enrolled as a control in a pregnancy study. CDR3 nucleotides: TGTGCCTGGACTATCACTAGCGGGACATTCACAGATACGCAGTATTTT. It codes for CAWTITSGTFTDTQYF.